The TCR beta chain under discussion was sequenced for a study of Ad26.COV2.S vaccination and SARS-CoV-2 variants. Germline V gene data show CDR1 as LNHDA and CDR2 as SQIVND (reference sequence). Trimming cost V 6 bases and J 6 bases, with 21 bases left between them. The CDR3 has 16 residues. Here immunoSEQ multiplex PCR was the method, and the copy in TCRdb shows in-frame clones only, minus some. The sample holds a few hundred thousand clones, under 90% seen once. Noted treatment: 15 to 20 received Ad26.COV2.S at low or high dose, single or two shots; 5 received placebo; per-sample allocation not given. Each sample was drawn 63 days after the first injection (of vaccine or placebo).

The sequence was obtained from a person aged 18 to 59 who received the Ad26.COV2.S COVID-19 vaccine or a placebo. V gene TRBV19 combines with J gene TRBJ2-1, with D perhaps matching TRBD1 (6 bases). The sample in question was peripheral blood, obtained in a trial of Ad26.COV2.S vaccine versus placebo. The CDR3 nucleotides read TGTGCCAGTAGCGCCTCCAGGGGAGTGATCGGCAATGAGCAGTTCTTC. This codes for CASSASRGVIGNEQFF.